This T cell receptor (beta chain) came from a study of somatic mutations in cytotoxic T cells in rheumatoid arthritis. In the study overall: Nearly 100% purity was obtained when some V beta antibody-stained T-cell populations were flow-sorted; these included V beta1+ cells sequenced for TCRB.

This clone showed up just a few times. Its antigen is undetermined. The data were produced by immunoSEQ multiplex PCR, yet TCRdb's version contains in-frame clones alone and is incomplete. The table shows 9,000 or so clones, with roughly three quarters occurring only once. Regarding the study as a whole: It was in rheumatoid arthritis patients, but not in healthy controls, that CD8+ clonality increased with age. Between rheumatoid arthritis patients and age-matched healthy controls, CD8+ T-cell clonality showed no significant difference.

The CDR3 has 16 amino acids. Germline assignment: CDR1 SEHNR and CDR2 FQNEAQ (reference sequence). V shed 5 bases, J shed 2 bases, and the junction held 5 bases outside the gene matches. The genes are TRBV7-9 and TRBJ2-6, with TRBD1 identical over 8 bases. Sequenced sample: CD8+ T cells sorted from blood. The origin of this receptor is an adult with rheumatoid arthritis. The chain's CDR3 is CASSPSGGTGANVLTF. In nucleotides, the CDR3 is TGTGCCAGCAGCCCATCAGGGGGCACTGGGGCCAACGTCCTGACTTTC.